This T cell receptor (beta chain) was recovered during a study of blood T cell repertoires in COVID-19. The CDR3 length is 17 residues. Germline V lookup: CDR1 LNHDA, CDR2 SQIVND (reference sequence). The V gene end was trimmed by 2 bases and the J gene end by 2 bases; junction bases not matched to a gene: 5. TCRdb's copy holds only in-frame clones and misses some; the assay was immunoSEQ multiplex PCR. The table has hundreds of thousands of clones, approximately 90% seen once. This sequence originates from a woman aged 50 to 60 who had recovered from COVID-19. The rearrangement links TRBV19 to TRBJ1-5, with 11 bases aligning to TRBD1. The sample comprised PBMCs or T cells enriched from blood (not recorded which). The CDR3 here is CASSILPGQGGNQPQHF. The CDR3 DNA follows: TGTGCCAGTAGTATACTACCGGGACAGGGGGGCAATCAGCCCCAGCATTTT.